This T cell receptor beta chain was sequenced for a study of graft-versus-host responses after intestinal transplantation. Across the whole study: All of the recipients had induction that used anti-thymocyte globulin, then tacrolimus and steroids for about 3 years. General study results and limits: Graft-donor T cell macrochimerism coincided with high graft-versus-host to host-versus-graft clonal ratios in allografts. GvH clones occurred in recipient marrow; some first appeared in ileum or blood.

As regards this clone: Its antigen is still unknown.

Sequencing used immunoSEQ multiplex PCR; TCRdb keeps in-frame clones, though not all of them. This sample has just over 95,000 clones; about 93% occur once, and the top ten carry more than 0.15%. Trimming took 5 bases from V and 3 from J, leaving 16 bases between them. CDR3 size: 15 residues. CDR1 and CDR2 from the germline V gene are SGHTA and FQGNSA. The clonotype originates from a human donor who received an intestinal transplant. This material consisted of unstimulated CD4+ T cells sorted from spleen or lymph node cells, taken before intestinal transplant. V is TRBV7-2 and J is TRBJ1-1; D is perhaps TRBD1 (5 bases). The DNA of the CDR3 is TGTGCCAGCAGCCCATACCCCGGGGGTCACACTGAAGCTTTCTTT. It codes for CASSPYPGGHTEAFF.